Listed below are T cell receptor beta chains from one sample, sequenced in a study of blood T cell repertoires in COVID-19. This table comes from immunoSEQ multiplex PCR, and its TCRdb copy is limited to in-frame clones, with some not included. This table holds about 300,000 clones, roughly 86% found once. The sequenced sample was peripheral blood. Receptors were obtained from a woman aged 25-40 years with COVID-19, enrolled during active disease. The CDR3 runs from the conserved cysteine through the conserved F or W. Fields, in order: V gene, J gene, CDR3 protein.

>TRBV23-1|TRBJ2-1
CARESTGTANNQQFF
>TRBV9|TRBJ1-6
CASSPRPRSSYNSPLHF
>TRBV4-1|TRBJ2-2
CASSQDWVGQSTGELFF
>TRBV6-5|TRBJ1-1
CASSYGGGGNTEAFF
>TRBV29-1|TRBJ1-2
CSVDHPGGGGYTF
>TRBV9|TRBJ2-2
CASSVGGPGELFF
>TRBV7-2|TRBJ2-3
CASSLGLFSTDTQYF
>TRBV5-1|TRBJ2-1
CASSLSGNEQFF
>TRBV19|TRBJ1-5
CASSMQKGRGQPQHF
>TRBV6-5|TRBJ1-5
CASSRGQNQPQHF
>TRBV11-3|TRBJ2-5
CASSLVGQAQETQYF
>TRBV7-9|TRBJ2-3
CASSLVTGPSDTQYF
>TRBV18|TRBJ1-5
CASSPADRGPQHF
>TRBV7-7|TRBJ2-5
CASSLGGGLFQETQYF
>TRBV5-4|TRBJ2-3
CASSFLAGASDTQYF
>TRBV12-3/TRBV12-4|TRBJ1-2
CASSQGGSYGYTF
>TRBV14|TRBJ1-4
CASSQVQGLNEKLFF
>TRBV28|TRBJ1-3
CASSFQGSGNTIYF
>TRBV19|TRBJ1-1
CASSWPGSEAFF
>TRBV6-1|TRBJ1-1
CASSDIRDSALGEAFF
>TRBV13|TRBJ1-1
CASSDRDRGTNTEAFF
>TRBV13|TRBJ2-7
CASSLRAGGPEEQYF
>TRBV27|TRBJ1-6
CASSLSGALSSYNSPLHF
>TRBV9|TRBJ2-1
CASSKSGGSSYNEQFF
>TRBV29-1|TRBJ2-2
CSVPQGANTGELFF
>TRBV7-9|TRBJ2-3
CASSYTGPADTQYF
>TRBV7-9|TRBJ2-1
CASSATSAVGDEQFF
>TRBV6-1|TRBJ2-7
CASSESTGIKAYF
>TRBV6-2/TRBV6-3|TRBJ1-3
CASSWTDLSGNTIYF
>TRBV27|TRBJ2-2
CASSPLGSSRNTGELFF
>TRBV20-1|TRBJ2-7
CSAREDVEQYF
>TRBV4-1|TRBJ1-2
CASSLRTSSDGYTF
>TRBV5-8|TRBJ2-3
CASSLRSGDTQYF
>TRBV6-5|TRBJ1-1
CASRTTGVNTEAFF
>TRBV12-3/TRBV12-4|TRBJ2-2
CASSLHGELFF
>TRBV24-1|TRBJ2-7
CATSRGAAYEQYF
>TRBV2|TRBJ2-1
CASTGLANNEQFF
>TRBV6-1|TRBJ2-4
CASSEIGGASKNIQYF
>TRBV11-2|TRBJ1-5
CASSPPGHNQPQHF
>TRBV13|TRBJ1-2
CASSLAEKFNYGYTF
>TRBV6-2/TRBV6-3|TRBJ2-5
CASSPGHGMAQYF
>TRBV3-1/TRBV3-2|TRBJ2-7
CASSQDGTSVYEQYF
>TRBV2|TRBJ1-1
CASSEARWAFF
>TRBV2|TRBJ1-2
CASTQGPGFTF
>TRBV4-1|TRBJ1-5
CASSHGSLGNQPQHF
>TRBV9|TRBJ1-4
CASSVTGEARKLFF
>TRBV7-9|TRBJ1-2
CASSSPAGYRNYGYTF
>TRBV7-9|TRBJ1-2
CASSTPAAGDYGYTF
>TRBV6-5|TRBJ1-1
CASSSLFGQAEAFF
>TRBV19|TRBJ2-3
CASSMGGGGALTDTQYF
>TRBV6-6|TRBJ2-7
CASSYSLTGLYNEQYF
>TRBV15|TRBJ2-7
CATSRGTLYEQYF
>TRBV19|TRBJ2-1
CASSSTSGGAIEQFF
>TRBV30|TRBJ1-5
CAWSEQANQPQHF
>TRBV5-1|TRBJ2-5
CASTTEGADGFSGEGTQYF
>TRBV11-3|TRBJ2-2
CASSSSGGNTGELFF